Sequencing of this TCR beta chain was carried out in a study of shared clonotypes between healthy human individuals. Germline V gives CDR1 SGHDT, CDR2 YYEEEE. CDR3 length: 16 amino acids. V trimming: 2 bases; J trimming: 1 base; junction bases outside the gene matches: 8. This clone was seen a single time. Produced via immunoSEQ multiplex PCR; TCRdb's table is partial and in-frame only. Found here are fewer than 600,000 clones, roughly 77% of them singletons; the top ten hold about 12%. The donor cohort consisted entirely of Caucasian adults residing in Nashville, Tennessee. Researchers drew on roughly 89 million PBMCs for genomic DNA from unsorted samples.

The sample taken for sequencing was PBMCs. V and J are TRBV5-6 and TRBJ2-7, with 8 nucleotides matching TRBD2. This receptor was obtained from a woman aged 40 to 50 in good health. Some clones in this sample may be carry-over from other donors' samples. CDR3 region: CASSFRRVAGSYEQYF. CDR3 bases: TGTGCCAGCAGCTTCCGCCGGGTAGCGGGATCCTACGAGCAGTACTTC.